The rows below give T cell receptor beta chains drawn from one sample of a study of cytomegalovirus exposure and HLA in healthy donors. Profiling relied on immunoSEQ multiplex PCR, and the TCRdb table lists in-frame clones only, not all of them. This repertoire shows 130,000 or so clones, more than 60% found once; its top ten account for less than 2.5%. Sequenced: PBMCs. The receptors come from a woman in her thirties or forties in good health and CMV-seropositive. The CDR3 runs from the conserved cysteine through the conserved F or W. A D gene is named only where the DNA matches it firmly. The size of a clone is reported for some rows only, either as once, few or many, or as a class for expanded clones.

D gene	J gene	V gene	clone size	CDR3 DNA	CDR3 protein
.	TRBJ1-5	TRBV6-1	once	TGTGCCAGCAGGGCTCTGTGGGCAGGGGATCAGCCCCAGCATTTT	CASRALWAGDQPQHF
.	TRBJ2-7	TRBV7-9	.	TGTGCCAGCAGCTTAGGGACAGCCCCCTACGAGCAGTACTTC	CASSLGTAPYEQYF
.	TRBJ2-7	TRBV5-1	.	TGCGCCAGCAGCTTGTCAGGATACAGCTACGAGCAGTACTTC	CASSLSGYSYEQYF
.	TRBJ1-5	TRBV18	.	TGTGCCAGCTCAGCTAAGACAGCCCTCAGCAATCAGCCCCAGCATTTT	CASSAKTALSNQPQHF
TRBD2	TRBJ2-3	TRBV19	.	TGTGCCAGTCGAAGAAGCGGGAGTGCAGCAGATACGCAGTATTTT	CASRRSGSAADTQYF
TRBD1	TRBJ1-2	TRBV10-3	few	TGTGCCATCAGCCCTGACAGGGTCAGTGGCTACACCTTC	CAISPDRVSGYTF
TRBD2	TRBJ2-3	TRBV27	few	TGTGCCAGCAGTTTACTAGCGGGAGGTACAGATACGCAGTATTTT	CASSLLAGGTDTQYF
TRBD1	TRBJ1-2	TRBV5-1	.	TGCGCCAGCAGCACCGGACAGGGGGCAGGAGGGGGCTACACCTTC	CASSTGQGAGGGYTF
TRBD1	TRBJ1-1	TRBV27	.	TGTGCCAGCAGCCTGACAGGGGCGTGGAACACTGAAGCTTTCTTT	CASSLTGAWNTEAFF
TRBD1	TRBJ2-5	TRBV18	.	TGTGCCAGCTCACCCTTTGCCATGGACAGGGGGATGTCCCCAGAGACCCAGTACTTC	CASSPFAMDRGMSPETQYF